The rows below give T cell receptor beta chains drawn from one sample of a study of CD8 T cells in ankylosing spondylitis. TCRdb recomputed calls from the 5' RACE reads with MiXCR, one row per CDR3 protein. This table has hundreds of thousands of distinct CDR3 sequences, over 9.5% appearing once. Sequencing was carried out using blood, either unsorted or a sorted T cell fraction (not recorded which). These TCRs come from a male donor with ankylosing spondylitis. Each CDR3 is given with its conserved first and last residue. The D gene is left open where the match is weak. The size entry is marked missing in some rows and otherwise reads once, few, many or a size class.

CDR3,DNA,J,size,V,D
CASSPRGHRAYNSPLHF,TGTGCCAGCAGTCCTAGGGGGCACAGGGCCTATAATTCACCCCTCCACTTT,TRBJ1-6,.,TRBV12-3/TRBV12-4,TRBD1
CASMTRTGELFF,TGTGCCAGCATGACGCGAACCGGGGAGCTGTTTTTT,TRBJ2-2,many,TRBV28,.
CASSTGTSGPETQYF,TGTGCCAGCAGTACCGGGACTAGCGGACCGGAGACCCAGTACTTC,TRBJ2-5,.,TRBV9,TRBD2
CASSDRLGTQHF,TGTGCCAGCAGTGACCGTTTAGGGACCCAGCATTTT,TRBJ1-5,few,TRBV6-2/TRBV6-3,.
CASSVVSQSEKLFF,TGTGCCAGCAGCGTAGTGTCGCAGAGTGAAAAACTGTTTTTT,TRBJ1-4,few,TRBV9,.
CSARASETNTGELFF,TGCAGTGCTAGGGCCTCCGAAACAAACACCGGGGAGCTGTTTTTT,TRBJ2-2,many,TRBV20-1,.
CASSVWGGYEQYF,TGTGCCAGCTCCGTATGGGGGGGCTACGAGCAGTACTTC,TRBJ2-7,.,TRBV18,TRBD2
CASSPRDREQYF,TGTGCCAGCAGTCCCCGTGATCGGGAGCAGTACTTC,TRBJ2-7,many,TRBV12-3/TRBV12-4,.
CASSSVGGQGHGYTF,TGTGCCAGCAGTTCGGTTGGTGGACAGGGGCATGGCTACACCTTC,TRBJ1-2,few,TRBV28,TRBD1
CSASTRGLNTEAFF,TGCAGTGCTAGCACCAGGGGGCTGAACACTGAAGCTTTCTTT,TRBJ1-1,few,TRBV20-1,TRBD1
CASSLAGTVLSYEQYF,TGCGCCAGCAGCTTGGCCGGGACCGTCCTCTCCTACGAGCAGTACTTC,TRBJ2-7,.,TRBV5-1,.
CASSSGQRTGELFF,TGTGCCAGCAGCTCGGGACAAAGGACAGGGGAGCTGTTTTTT,TRBJ2-2,.,TRBV7-9,.
CASSSLVSYEQYF,TGTGCCAGCAGCTCCCTCGTCTCCTACGAGCAGTACTTC,TRBJ2-7,many,TRBV7-2,.
CSVTSGTETQYF,TGCAGCGTGACTAGCGGTACAGAGACCCAGTACTTC,TRBJ2-5,few,TRBV29-1,TRBD2
CSVRSLGQPTDTQYF,TGCAGTGTAAGGAGCCTTGGACAGCCCACAGATACGCAGTATTTT,TRBJ2-3,.,TRBV20-1,.